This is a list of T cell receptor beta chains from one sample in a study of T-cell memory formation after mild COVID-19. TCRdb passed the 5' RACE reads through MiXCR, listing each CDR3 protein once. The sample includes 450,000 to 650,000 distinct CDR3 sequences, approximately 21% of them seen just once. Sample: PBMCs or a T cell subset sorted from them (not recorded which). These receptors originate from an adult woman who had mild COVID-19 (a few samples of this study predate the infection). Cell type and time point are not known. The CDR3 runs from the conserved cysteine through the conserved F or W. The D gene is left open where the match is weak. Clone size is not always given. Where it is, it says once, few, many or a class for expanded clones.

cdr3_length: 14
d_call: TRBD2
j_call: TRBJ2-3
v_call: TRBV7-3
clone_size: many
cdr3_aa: CASSLGLSTDTQYF
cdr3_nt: TGTGCCAGCAGCTTGGGACTAAGCACAGATACGCAGTATTTT

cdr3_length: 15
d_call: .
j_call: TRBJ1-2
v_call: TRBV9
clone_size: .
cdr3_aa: CASSVVGLGDYGYTF
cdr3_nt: TGTGCCAGCAGCGTAGTTGGACTGGGGGATTATGGCTACACCTTC

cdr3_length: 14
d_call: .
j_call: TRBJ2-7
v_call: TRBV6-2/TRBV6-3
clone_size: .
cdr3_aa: CASSYSRSLHEQYF
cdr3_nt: TGTGCCAGCAGTTACTCACGCTCCCTTCACGAGCAGTACTTC

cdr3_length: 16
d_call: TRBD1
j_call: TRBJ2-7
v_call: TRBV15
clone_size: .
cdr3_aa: CATSRNTGTGRDEQYF
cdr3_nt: TGTGCCACCAGCAGAAACACCGGGACAGGGAGGGACGAGCAGTACTTC

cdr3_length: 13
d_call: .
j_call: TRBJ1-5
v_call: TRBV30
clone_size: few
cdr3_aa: CAWSRFENQPQHF
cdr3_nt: TGTGCCTGGAGTAGGTTTGAGAATCAGCCCCAGCATTTT

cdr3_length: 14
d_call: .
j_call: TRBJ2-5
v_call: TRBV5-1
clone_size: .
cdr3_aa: CASSPSGGRETQYF
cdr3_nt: TGCGCCAGCAGCCCCTCAGGGGGGAGAGAGACCCAGTACTTC

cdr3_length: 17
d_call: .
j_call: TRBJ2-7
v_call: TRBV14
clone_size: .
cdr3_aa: CDSSQWAGALSSYEQYF
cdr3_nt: TGTGACAGCAGCCAGTGGGCCGGGGCTCTCAGCTCCTACGAGCAGTACTTC

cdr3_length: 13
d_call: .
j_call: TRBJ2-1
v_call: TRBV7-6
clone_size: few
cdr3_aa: CASSFDRSNEQFF
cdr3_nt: TGTGCCAGCAGCTTCGACCGTAGCAATGAGCAGTTCTTC

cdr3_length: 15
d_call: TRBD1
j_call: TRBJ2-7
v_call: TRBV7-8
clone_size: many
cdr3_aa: CASSKGQGAPYEQYF
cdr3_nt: TGTGCCAGCAGCAAAGGACAGGGAGCCCCCTACGAGCAGTACTTC

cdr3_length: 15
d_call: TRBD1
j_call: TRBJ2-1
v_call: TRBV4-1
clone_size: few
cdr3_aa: CASSPRDRSFDEQFF
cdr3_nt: TGCGCCAGCAGCCCCCGGGACAGGTCGTTCGATGAGCAGTTCTTC

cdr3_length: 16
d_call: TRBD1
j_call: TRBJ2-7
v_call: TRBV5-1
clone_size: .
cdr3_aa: CASSFSTRQGTYEQYF
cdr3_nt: TGCGCCAGCAGCTTTTCGACCAGACAGGGAACTTACGAGCAGTACTTC

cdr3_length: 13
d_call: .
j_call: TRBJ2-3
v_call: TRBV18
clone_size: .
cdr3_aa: CASSPGGEDTQYF
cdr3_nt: TGTGCCAGCTCACCCGGGGGAGAAGATACGCAGTATTTT

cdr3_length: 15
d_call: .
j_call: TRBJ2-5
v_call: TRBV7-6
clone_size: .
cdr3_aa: CASSLEAAATETQYF
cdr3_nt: TGTGCCAGCAGCTTAGAAGCCGCGGCAACGGAGACCCAGTACTTC

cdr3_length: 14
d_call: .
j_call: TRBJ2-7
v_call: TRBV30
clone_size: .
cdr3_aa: CAWKVWEGAYEQYF
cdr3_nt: TGTGCCTGGAAGGTTTGGGAAGGAGCCTACGAGCAGTACTTC

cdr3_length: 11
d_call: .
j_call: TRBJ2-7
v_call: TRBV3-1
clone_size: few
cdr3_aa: CASSQFMEQYF
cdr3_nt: TGTGCCAGCAGCCAGTTTATGGAGCAGTACTTC

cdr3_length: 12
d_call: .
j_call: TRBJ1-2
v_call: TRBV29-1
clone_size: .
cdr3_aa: CSVESVGDGYTF
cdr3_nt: TGCAGCGTTGAAAGCGTAGGGGATGGCTACACCTTC

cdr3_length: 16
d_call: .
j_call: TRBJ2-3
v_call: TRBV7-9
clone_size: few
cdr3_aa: CASSFQRGAWTDTQYF
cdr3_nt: TGTGCCAGCAGCTTCCAACGGGGTGCGTGGACAGATACGCAGTATTTT

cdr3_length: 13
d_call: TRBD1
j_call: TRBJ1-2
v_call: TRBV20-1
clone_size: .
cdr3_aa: CSARDRVHYGYTF
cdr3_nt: TGCAGTGCGCGGGACAGGGTACACTATGGCTACACCTTC

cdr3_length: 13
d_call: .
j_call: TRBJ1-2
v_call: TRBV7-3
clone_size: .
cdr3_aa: CASSPDGLGGYTF
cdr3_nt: TGTGCCAGCAGCCCGGACGGACTGGGCGGCTACACCTTC

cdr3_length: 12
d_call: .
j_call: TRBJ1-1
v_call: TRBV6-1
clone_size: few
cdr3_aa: CASKNRNTEAFF
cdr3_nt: TGTGCCAGCAAAAACCGGAACACTGAAGCTTTCTTT

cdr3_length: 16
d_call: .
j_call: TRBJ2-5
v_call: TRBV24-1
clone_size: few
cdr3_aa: CATSDYLRDGQETQYF
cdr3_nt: TGTGCCACCAGTGATTATCTGCGGGACGGACAAGAGACCCAGTACTTC

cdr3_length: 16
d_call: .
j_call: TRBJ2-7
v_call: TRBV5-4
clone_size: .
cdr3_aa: CASSPRGGTQAYEQYF
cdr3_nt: TGTGCCAGCAGTCCCAGGGGGGGAACTCAGGCCTACGAGCAGTACTTC

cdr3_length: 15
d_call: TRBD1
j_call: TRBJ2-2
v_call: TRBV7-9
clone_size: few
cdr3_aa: CASSPDRANTGELFF
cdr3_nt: TGTGCCAGCAGCCCGGACAGGGCGAACACCGGGGAGCTGTTTTTT

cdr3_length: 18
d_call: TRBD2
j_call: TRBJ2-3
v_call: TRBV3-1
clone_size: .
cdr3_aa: CASSALAGGRGLTDTQYF
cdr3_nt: TGTGCCAGCAGCGCACTAGCGGGAGGAAGAGGCCTCACAGATACGCAGTATTTT

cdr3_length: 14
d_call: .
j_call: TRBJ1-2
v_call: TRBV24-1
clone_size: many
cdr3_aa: CATSDFAKSYGYTF
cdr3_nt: TGTGCCACCAGTGATTTTGCGAAGTCCTATGGCTACACCTTC

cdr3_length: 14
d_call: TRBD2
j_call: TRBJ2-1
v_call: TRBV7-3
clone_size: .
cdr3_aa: CASSHSGGDNEQFF
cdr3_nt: TGTGCCAGCAGCCATAGCGGGGGAGACAATGAGCAGTTCTTC

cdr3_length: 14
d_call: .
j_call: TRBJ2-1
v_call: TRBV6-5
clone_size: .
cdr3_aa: CASSYSIGSFEQFF
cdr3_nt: TGTGCCAGCAGTTACTCGATCGGCTCCTTTGAGCAGTTCTTC

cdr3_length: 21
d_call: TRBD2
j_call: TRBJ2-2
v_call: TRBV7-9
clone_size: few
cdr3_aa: CASSSIPPPTSGGANTGELFF
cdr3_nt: TGTGCCAGCAGCTCAATCCCCCCCCCAACTAGCGGGGGGGCGAACACCGGGGAGCTGTTTTTT

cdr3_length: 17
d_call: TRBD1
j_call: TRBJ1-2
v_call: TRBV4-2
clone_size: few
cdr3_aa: CASSQGSSRDRGDGYTF
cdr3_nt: TGTGCCAGCAGCCAAGGAAGTAGTCGCGACAGGGGTGATGGCTACACCTTC

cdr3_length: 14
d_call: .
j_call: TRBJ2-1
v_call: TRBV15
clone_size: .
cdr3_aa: CATSRDLRVKEQFF
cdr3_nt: TGTGCCACCAGCAGAGATTTGAGGGTTAAGGAGCAGTTCTTC

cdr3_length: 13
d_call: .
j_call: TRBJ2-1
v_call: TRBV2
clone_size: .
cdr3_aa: CASSVDSYNEQFF
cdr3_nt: TGTGCCAGCAGTGTTGACAGTTACAATGAGCAGTTCTTC

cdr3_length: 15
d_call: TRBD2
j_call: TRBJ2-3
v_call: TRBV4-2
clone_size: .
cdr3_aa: CASSPGTSMADTQYF
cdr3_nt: TGTGCCAGCAGCCCCGGGACTAGCATGGCAGATACGCAGTATTTT

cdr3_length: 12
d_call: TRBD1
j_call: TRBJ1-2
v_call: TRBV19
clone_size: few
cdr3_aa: CASRDRDYGYTF
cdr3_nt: TGTGCCAGTAGGGACAGGGACTATGGCTACACCTTC

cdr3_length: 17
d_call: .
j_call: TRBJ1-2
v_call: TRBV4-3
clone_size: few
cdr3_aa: CASSQLSETQRVYGYTF
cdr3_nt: TGCGCCAGCAGCCAACTATCCGAGACACAACGCGTATATGGCTACACCTTC

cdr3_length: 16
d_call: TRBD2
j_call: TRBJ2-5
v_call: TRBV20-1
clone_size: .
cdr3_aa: CSARDPGTRSWETQYF
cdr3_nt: TGCAGTGCTAGAGACCCTGGGACTAGGAGCTGGGAGACCCAGTACTTC

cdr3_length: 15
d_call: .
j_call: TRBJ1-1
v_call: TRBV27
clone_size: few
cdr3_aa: CASRLSGIMNTEAFF
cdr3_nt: TGTGCCAGCAGATTGTCAGGGATTATGAACACTGAAGCTTTCTTT

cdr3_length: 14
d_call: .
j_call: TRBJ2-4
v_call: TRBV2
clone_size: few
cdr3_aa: CASSERLAKNIQYF
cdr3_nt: TGTGCCAGCAGTGAACGGTTGGCCAAAAACATTCAGTACTTC

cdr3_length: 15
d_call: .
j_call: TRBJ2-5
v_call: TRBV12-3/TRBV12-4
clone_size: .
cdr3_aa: CASSLDSPLAGDQYF
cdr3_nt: TGTGCCAGCAGTCTGGACAGTCCTTTGGCAGGGGACCAGTACTTC

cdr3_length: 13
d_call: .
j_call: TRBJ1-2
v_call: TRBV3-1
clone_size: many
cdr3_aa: CASSQDLNYGYTF
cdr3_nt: TGTGCCAGCAGCCAAGATCTCAACTATGGCTACACCTTC

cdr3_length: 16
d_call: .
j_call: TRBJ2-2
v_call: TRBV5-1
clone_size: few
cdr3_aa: CASSSSPSGNTGELFF
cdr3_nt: TGCGCCAGCAGCTCCTCTCCGAGCGGGAACACCGGGGAGCTGTTTTTT

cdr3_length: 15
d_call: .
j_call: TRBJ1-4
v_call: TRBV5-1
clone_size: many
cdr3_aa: CASSLGGATNEKLFF
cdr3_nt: TGCGCCAGCAGCTTGGGAGGGGCAACTAATGAAAAACTGTTTTTT

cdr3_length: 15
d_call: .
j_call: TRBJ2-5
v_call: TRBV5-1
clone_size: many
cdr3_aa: CASRSTGTREETQYF
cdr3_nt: TGCGCCAGCAGATCCACCGGGACAAGAGAGGAGACCCAGTACTTC

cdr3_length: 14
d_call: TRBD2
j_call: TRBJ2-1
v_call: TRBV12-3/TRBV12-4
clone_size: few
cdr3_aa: CASSSGLAGGYQFF
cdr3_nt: TGTGCCAGCAGTTCAGGACTAGCGGGAGGATATCAGTTCTTC

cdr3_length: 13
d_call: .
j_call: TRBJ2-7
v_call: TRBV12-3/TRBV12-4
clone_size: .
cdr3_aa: CASSFLPSYEQYF
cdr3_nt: TGTGCCAGCAGTTTCTTGCCTTCGTACGAGCAGTACTTC

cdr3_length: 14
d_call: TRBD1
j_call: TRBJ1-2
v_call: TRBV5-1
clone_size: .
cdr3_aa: CASSQQGHDYGYTF
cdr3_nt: TGCGCCAGCAGCCAACAGGGGCACGACTATGGCTACACCTTC

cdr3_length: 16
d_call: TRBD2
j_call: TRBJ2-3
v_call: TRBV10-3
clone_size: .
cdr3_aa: CAISEASGGGRDTQYF
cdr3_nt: TGTGCCATCAGTGAGGCTAGCGGGGGAGGTCGAGATACGCAGTATTTT

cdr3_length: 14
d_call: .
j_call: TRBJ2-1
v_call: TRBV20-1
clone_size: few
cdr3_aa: CSARDSGTRLAPFF
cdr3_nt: TGCAGTGCTAGAGATAGTGGAACCCGGTTGGCTCCGTTCTTC

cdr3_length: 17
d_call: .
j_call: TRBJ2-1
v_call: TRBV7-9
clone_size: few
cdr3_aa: CASSSSPRQSSYNEQFF
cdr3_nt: TGTGCCAGCAGCTCCTCACCCAGACAGAGCTCCTACAATGAGCAGTTCTTC